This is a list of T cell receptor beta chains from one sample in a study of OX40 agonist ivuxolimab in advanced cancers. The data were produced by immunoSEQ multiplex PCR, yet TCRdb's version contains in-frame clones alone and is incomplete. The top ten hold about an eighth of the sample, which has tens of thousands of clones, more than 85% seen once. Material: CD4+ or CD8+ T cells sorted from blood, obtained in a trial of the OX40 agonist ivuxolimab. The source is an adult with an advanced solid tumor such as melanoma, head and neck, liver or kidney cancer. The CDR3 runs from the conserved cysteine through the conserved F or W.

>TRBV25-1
CASSEVQGLQETQYF
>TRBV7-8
CASSLEVGAGGYEQYF
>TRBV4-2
CASSQVLSQKTSSYEQYF
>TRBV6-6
CASSYSSAPVTNEQFF
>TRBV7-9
CASSLDRGHGYGYTF
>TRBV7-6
CASSLGRDRPSSYNEQFF
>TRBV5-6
CASSLDRETYEQYF
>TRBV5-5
CASNQEAARNTEAFF
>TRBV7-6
CASSLRKGVFNEQYF
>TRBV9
CASSVAEVNTEAFF
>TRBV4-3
CASSQEYDTGGVKETQYF
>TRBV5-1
CASSLVEVYNEQFF
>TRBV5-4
CASSGGGMSSYNEQFF
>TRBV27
CASSLTPYRVGMGNQPQHF
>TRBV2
CASSPGTGSYEQYF
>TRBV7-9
CASSLVLAGGADTQYF
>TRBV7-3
CASSLDGNSYEQYF
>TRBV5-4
CASSLITDTQYF
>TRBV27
CASSSGGYGYTF
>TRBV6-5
CASSFSGQRYSYEQYF
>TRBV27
CASSTGGGETQYF
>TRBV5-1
CASSSRGSTDTQYF
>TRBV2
CASSDSGSTYEQYF
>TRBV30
CAWSRAQGTTEAFF
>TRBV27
CASSPHRGDNSNQPQHF
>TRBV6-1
CASSEDRGRTGELFF
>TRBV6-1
CASRQANSYEQYF
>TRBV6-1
CASSDLSGQGSHEQYF
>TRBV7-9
CASSLGQPEAFF
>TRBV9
CASSVPSGASTDTQYF
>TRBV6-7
CASSYPGPGSNYGYTF
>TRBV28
CASSTGTGRFLFF
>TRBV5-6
CASSLAGQGAKNEQYF
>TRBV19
CASSMEVGDMAYNEQFF
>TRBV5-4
CASSFSNEQFF
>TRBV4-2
CASSQAGTSGFYNEQFF
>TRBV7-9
CASSLPGTGAEAFF
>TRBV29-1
CSVVDMNTEVFF
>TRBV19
CASSNFYEQYF
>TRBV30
CAWTPGRGYTGELFF
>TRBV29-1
CSVDRGQAYGYTF
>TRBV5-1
CASSLDSTYNSPLHF
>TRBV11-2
CASSLAGTGYGYTF
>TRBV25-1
CASSYSLNTEAFF
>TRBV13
CASSPGTGRPYEQYF
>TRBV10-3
CASRESSRATEAFF
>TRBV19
CASSMDGGDSYNEQFF
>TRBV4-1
CASSQDGGPDSPLHF
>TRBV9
CASSPGTIEADTQYF
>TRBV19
CASSIGTGGVWETQYF
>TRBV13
CASSLKRGGRTDTQYF
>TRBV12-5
CASGSSSIMPPYEQYF
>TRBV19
CASSIGGSSYEQYF
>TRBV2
CASSEGGKLYEQYF
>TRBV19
CASSIPRTSGGNTQYF
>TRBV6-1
CASTYRNTEAFF
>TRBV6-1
CASSEDRDWTEAFF
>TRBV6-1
CASSPTVWHYEQYF
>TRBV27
CASSLYGVSYEQYF